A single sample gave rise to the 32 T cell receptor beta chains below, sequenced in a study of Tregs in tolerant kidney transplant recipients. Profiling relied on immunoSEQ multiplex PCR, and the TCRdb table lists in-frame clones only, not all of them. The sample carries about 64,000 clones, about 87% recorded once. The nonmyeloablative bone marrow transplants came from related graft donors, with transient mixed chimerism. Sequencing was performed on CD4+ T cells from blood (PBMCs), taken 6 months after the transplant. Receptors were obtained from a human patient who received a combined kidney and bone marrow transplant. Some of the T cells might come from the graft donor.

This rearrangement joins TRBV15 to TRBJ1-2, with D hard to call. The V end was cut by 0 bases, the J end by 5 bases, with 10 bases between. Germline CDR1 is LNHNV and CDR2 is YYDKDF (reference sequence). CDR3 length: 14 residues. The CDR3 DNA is TGTGCCACCAGCAGAGACGGATTCGGGTATGGCTACACCTTC. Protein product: CATSRDGFGYGYTF.

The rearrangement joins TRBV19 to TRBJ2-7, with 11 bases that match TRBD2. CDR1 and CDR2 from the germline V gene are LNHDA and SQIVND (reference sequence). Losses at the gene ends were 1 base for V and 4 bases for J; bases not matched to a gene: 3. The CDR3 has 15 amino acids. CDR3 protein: CASSIAGTSGYEQYF. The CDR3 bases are TGTGCCAGTAGTATAGCCGGGACTAGCGGATACGAGCAGTACTTC.

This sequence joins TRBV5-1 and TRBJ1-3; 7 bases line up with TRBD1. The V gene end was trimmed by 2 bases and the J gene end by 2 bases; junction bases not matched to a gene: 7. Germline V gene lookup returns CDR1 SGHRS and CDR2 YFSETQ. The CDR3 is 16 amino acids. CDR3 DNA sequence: TGCGCCAGCAGCTTCCAGGGGGGATCGACTGGAAACACCATATATTTT. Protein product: CASSFQGGSTGNTIYF.

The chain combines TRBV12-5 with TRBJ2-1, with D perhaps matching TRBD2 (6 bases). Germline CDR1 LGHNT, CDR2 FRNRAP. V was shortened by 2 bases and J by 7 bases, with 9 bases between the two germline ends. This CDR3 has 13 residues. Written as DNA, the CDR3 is TGTGCTAGTGGTTTGTTGGAGGGGAATGAGCAGTTCTTC. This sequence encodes CASGLLEGNEQFF.

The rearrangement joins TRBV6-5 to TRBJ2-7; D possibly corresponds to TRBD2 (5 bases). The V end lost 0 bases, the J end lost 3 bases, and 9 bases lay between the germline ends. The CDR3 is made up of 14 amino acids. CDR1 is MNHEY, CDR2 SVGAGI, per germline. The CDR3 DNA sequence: TGTGCCAGCAGTTACTCTCGACTACGCTACGAGCAGTACTTC. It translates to CASSYSRLRYEQYF.

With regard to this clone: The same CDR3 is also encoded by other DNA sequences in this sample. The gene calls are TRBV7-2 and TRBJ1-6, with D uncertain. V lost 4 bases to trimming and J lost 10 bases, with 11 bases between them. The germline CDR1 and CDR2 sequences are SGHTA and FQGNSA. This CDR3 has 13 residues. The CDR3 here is CASSSPGKSPLHF. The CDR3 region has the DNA TGTGCCAGCAGCTCTCCGGGGAAATCACCCCTCCACTTT.

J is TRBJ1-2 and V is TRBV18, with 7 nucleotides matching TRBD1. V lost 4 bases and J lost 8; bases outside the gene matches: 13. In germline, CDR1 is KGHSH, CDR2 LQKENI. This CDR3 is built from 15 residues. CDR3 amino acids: CASSRDSPELGGYTF. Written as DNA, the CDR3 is TGTGCCAGCTCACGGGACAGTCCGGAATTGGGCGGCTACACCTTC.

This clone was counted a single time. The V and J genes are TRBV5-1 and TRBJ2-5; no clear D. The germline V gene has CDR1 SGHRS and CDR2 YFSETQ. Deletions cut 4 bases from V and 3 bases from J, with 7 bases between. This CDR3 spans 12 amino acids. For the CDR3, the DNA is TGCGCCAGCAGCCCCTCCGAAGAGACCCAGTACTTC. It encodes CASSPSEETQYF.

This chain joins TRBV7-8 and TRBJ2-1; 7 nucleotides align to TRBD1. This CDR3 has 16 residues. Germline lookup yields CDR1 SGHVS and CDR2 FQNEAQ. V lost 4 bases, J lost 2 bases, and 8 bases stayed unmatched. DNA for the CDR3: TGTGCCAGCAGCTCACAGGGGTCCTCCCCCTACAATGAGCAGTTCTTC. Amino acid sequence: CASSSQGSSPYNEQFF.

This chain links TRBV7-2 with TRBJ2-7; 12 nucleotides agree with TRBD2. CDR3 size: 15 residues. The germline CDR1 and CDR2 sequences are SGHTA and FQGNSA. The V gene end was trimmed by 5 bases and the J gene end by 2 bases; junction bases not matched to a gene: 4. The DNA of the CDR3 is TGTGCCAGCAGCACACGGACTAGCGGGGCCTACGAGCAGTACTTC. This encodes CASSTRTSGAYEQYF.

The DNA for the CDR3 is TGTGCCAGCAGCGCCACAGGGGCGGGAAACACCATATATTTT. Its translation: CASSATGAGNTIYF. The chain couples TRBV7-3 to TRBJ1-3; TRBD1 matches 7 bases. CDR3 size: 14 residues. V shed 5 bases, J shed 4 bases, and the junction held 5 bases outside the gene matches. The germline V gene has CDR1 SGHTA and CDR2 FQGTGA.

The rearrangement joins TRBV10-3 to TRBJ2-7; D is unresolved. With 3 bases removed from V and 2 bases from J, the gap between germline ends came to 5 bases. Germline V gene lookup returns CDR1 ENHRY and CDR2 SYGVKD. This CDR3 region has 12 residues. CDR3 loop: CAISDRTYEQYF. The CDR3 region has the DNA TGTGCCATCAGTGACAGGACCTACGAGCAGTACTTC.

CDR3: CASSETGDSNQPQHF. In DNA, the CDR3 is TGTGCCAGCAGTGAGACAGGGGACAGCAATCAGCCCCAGCATTTT. The chain joins TRBV6-1 to TRBJ1-5, with 8 bases lining up with TRBD1. CDR1 is MNHNS and CDR2 is SASEGT in the germline V gene. Germline trimming cut 3 bases from V and 1 base from J; bases unmatched to any gene: 2. This CDR3 region has 15 residues.

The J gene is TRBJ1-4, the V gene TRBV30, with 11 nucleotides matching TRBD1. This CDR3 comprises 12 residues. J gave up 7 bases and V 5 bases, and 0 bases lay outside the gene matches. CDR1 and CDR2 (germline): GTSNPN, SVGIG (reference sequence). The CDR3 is CAWGTGGEKLFF. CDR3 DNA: TGTGCCTGGGGGACAGGGGGTGAAAAACTGTTTTTT.

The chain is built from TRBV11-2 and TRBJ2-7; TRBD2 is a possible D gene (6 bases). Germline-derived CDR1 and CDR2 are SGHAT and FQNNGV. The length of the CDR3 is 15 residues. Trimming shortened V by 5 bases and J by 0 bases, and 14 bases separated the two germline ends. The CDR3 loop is CASSPIAETSYEQYF. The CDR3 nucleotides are TGTGCCAGCAGCCCAATAGCGGAGACCTCCTACGAGCAGTACTTC.

The CDR3 bases are TGTGCCAGCAGTTACTCGGGGGGCACTGAAGCTTTCTTT. This codes for CASSYSGGTEAFF. This rearrangement joins TRBV6-5 to TRBJ1-1, with D perhaps TRBD1 (5 bases). Looked up from germline, CDR1 is MNHEY and CDR2 is SVGAGI. This CDR3 contains 13 residues. V was shortened by 0 bases and J by 4 bases, with 6 bases between the two germline ends.

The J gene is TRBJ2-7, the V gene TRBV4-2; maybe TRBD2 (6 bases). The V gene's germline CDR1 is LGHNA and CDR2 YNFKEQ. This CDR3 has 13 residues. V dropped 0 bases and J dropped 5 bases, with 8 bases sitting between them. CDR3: CASSQDGGDEQYF. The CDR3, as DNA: TGTGCCAGCAGCCAAGATGGCGGGGACGAGCAGTACTTC.

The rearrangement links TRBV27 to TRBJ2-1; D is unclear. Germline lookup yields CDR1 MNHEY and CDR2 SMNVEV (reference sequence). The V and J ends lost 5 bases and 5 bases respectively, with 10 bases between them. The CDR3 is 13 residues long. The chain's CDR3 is CASSHLQNNEQFF. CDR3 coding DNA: TGTGCCAGCAGTCATCTACAGAACAATGAGCAGTTCTTC.

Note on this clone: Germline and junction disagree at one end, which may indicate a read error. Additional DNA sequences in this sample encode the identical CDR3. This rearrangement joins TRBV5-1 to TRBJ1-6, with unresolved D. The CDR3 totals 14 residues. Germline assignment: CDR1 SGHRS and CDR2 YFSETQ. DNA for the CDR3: TGCGCCAGCAGCTTGTCACAGAATAATTCCCCCCTCCACTTT. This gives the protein CASSLSQNNSPLHF.

DNA of the CDR3: TGTGCCAGCAGCTCAAGACACCCCGTGACCATATATTTT. Protein product: CASSSRHPVTIYF. This rearrangement joins TRBV7-8 to TRBJ1-3; D not resolved. This CDR3 contains 13 residues. V was trimmed by 4 bases and J by 10 bases, leaving 14 bases between them. CDR1 SGHVS and CDR2 FQNEAQ come from the germline V gene.

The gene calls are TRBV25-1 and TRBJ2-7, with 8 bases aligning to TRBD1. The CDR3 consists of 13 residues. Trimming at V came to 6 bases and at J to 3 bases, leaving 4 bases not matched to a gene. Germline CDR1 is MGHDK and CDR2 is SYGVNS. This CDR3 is CASRQTGDYEQYF. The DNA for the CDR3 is TGTGCCAGCAGACAGACAGGGGACTACGAGCAGTACTTC.

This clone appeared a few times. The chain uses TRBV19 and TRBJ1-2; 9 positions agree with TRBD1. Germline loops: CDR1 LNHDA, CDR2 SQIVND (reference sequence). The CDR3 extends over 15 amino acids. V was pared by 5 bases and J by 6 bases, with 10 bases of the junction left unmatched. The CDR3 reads CASSLPQGAGDGYTF. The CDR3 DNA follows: TGTGCCAGTAGTTTACCACAGGGGGCTGGGGATGGCTACACCTTC.

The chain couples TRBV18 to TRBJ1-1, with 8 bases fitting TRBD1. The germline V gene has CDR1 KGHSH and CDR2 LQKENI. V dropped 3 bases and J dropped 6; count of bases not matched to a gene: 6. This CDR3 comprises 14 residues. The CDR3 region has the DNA TGTGCCAGCTCACCCGGACAGGGTGTTTCTGAAGCTTTCTTT. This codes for CASSPGQGVSEAFF.

The CDR3 protein is CASSPRVREKLFF. CDR3 nucleotide sequence: TGTGCCAGCAGCCCTCGGGTCCGGGAAAAACTGTTTTTT. The rearrangement uses TRBV11-2 and TRBJ1-4; D ambiguous. V was cut by 5 bases and J by 8 bases, with 12 bases left in between. The CDR3 spans 13 residues. The V gene's germline CDR1 is SGHAT and CDR2 FQNNGV.

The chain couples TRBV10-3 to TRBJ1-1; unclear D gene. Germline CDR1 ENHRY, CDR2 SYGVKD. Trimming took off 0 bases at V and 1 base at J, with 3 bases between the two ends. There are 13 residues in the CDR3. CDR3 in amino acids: CAISESGNTEAFF. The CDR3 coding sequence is TGTGCCATCAGTGAGTCCGGGAACACTGAAGCTTTCTTT.

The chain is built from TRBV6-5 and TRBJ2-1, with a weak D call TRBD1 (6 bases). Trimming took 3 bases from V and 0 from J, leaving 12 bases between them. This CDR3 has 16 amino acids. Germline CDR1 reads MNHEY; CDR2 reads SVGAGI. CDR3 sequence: CASSYLGGSSYNEQFF. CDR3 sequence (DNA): TGTGCCAGCAGTTATTTAGGGGGAAGCTCCTACAATGAGCAGTTCTTC.

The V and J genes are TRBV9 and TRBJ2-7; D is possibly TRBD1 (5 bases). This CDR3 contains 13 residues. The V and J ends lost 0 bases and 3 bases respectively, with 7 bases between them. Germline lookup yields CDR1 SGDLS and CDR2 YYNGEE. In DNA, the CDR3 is TGTGCCAGCAGCGTAGGTGACAGCTACGAGCAGTACTTC. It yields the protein CASSVGDSYEQYF.

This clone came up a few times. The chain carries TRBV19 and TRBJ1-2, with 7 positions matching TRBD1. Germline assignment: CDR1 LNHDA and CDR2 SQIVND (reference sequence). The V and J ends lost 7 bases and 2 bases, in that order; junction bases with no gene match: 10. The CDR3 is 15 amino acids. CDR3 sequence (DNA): TGTGCCAGTACCCAGGGAGAGGGGGCAAACTATGGCTACACCTTC. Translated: CASTQGEGANYGYTF.

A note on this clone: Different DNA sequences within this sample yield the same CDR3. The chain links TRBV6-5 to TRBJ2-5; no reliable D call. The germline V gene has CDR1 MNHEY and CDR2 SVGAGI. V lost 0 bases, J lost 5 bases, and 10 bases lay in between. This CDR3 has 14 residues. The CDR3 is CASSYSSRQETQYF. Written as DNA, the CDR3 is TGTGCCAGCAGTTACTCTTCCAGGCAGGAGACCCAGTACTTC.

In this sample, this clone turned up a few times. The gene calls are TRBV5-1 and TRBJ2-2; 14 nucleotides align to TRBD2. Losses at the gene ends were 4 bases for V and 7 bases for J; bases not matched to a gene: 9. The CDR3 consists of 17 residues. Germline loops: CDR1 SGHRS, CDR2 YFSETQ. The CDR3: CASSPYPGLAGVGELFF. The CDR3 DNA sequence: TGCGCCAGCAGCCCATACCCGGGACTAGCGGGGGTCGGGGAGCTGTTTTTT.

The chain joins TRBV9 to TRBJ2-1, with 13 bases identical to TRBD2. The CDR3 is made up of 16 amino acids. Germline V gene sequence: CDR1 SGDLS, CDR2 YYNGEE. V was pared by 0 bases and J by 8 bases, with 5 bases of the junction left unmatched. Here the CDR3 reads CASSVAGTSGVYEQFF. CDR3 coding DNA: TGTGCCAGCAGCGTAGCCGGGACTAGCGGGGTCTATGAGCAGTTCTTC.

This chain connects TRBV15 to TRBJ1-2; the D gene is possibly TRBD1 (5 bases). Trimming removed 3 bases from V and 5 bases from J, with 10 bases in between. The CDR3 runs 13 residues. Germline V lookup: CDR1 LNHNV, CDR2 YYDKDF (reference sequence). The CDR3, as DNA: TGTGCCACCAGCAGGGACGCAGGGTATGGCTACACCTTC. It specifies CATSRDAGYGYTF.